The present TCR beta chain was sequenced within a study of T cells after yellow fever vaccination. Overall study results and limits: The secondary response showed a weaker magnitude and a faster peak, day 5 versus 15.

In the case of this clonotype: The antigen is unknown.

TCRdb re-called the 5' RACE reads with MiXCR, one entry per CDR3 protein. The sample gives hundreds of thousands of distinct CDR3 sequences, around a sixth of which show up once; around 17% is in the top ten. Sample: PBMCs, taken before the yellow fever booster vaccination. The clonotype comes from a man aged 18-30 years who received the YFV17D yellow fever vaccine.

DNA for the CDR3: TGTGCCAGCAGTTACGGCGGGGGGTCAGAAAAACTGTTTTTT. This sequence encodes CASSYGGGSEKLFF. V gene TRBV6-5 combines with J gene TRBJ1-4; tentative D call: TRBD1 (5 bases). The V end lost 2 bases, the J end lost 8 bases, and 12 bases lay between the germline ends. Germline lookup yields CDR1 MNHEY and CDR2 SVGAGI. This CDR3 spans 14 amino acids.